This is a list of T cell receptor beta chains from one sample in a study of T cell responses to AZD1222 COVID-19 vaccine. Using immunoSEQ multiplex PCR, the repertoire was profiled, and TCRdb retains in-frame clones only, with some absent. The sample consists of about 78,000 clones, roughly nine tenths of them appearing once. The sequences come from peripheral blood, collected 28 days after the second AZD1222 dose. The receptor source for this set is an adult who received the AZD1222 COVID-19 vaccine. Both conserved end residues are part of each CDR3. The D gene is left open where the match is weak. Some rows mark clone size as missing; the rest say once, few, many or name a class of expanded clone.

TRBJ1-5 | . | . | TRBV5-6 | CASSQLDLPNQPQHF | TGTGCCAGCAGCCAACTTGATCTACCTAATCAGCCCCAGCATTTT
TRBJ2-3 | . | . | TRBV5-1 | CASSNTDTQYF | TGCGCCAGCAGCAACACAGATACGCAGTATTTT
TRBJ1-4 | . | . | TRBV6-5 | CASSKRGEEKLFF | TGTGCCAGCAGTAAACGGGGGGAAGAAAAACTGTTTTTT
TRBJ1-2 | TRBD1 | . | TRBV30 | CAWSVGQGRGYTF | TGTGCCTGGAGTGTAGGACAGGGTAGAGGCTACACCTTC
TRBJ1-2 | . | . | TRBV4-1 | CASSQDPADVGANYGYTF | TGCGCCAGCAGCCAAGACCCCGCCGATGTAGGGGCTAACTATGGCTACACCTTC
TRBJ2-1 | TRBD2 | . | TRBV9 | CASSHPTSGRALYNEQFF | TGTGCCAGCAGCCATCCGACTAGCGGGAGGGCCTTATACAATGAGCAGTTCTTC
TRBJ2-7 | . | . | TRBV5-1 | CASSPQGRGEQYF | TGCGCCAGCAGCCCACAGGGGAGGGGGGAGCAGTACTTC
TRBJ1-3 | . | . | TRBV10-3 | CAISATVNSGNTIYF | TGTGCCATCAGTGCTACTGTAAACTCTGGAAACACCATATATTTT
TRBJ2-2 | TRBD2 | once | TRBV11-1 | CASSSGARGAPGELFF | TGTGCCAGCAGCTCAGGAGCGCGGGGGGCCCCCGGGGAGCTGTTTTTT
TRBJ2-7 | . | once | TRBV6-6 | CASSYNFRYEQYF | TGTGCCAGCAGTTACAACTTTCGTTACGAGCAGTACTTC
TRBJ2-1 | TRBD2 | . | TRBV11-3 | CASSQSGSYNEQFF | TGTGCCAGCAGCCAGAGCGGGAGCTACAATGAGCAGTTCTTC
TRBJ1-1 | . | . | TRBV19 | CAATSTREHTEAFF | TGTGCCGCCACGTCCACAAGGGAACACACTGAAGCTTTCTTT
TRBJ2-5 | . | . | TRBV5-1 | CASRPERLIQETQYF | TGCGCCAGCAGACCCGAGCGGTTGATACAAGAGACCCAGTACTTC
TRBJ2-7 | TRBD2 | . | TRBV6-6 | CASSYSAGGATEQYF | TGTGCCAGCAGTTACAGCGCGGGGGGGGCTACCGAGCAGTACTTC
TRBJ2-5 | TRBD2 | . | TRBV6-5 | CASSYGPSGVRETQYF | TGTGCCAGCAGTTACGGGCCTAGCGGGGTTCGAGAGACCCAGTACTTC
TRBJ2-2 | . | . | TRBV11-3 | CASSPTGGGTGELFF | TGTGCCAGCAGCCCAACAGGGGGAGGGACCGGGGAGCTGTTTTTT
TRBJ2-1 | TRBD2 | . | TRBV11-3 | CASSWKAGGPSHEQFF | TGTGCCAGCAGCTGGAAAGCGGGAGGGCCCTCCCATGAGCAGTTCTTC
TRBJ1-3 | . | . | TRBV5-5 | CASSFEVAGNTIYF | TGTGCCAGCAGCTTCGAGGTCGCTGGAAACACCATATATTTT
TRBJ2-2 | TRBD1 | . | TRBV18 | CASSPEQGAVTGELFF | TGTGCCAGCTCACCCGAACAGGGGGCGGTCACCGGGGAGCTGTTTTTT
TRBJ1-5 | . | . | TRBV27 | CASIIYLIDSASQPQHF | TGTGCCAGCATAATATACTTAATCGACAGTGCCAGTCAGCCCCAGCATTTT
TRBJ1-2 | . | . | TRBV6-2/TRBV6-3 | CASSAPRASNYGYTF | TGTGCCAGCAGTGCACCCAGGGCTTCTAACTATGGCTACACCTTC
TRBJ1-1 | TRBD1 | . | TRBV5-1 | CASSLTGEAYPAFF | TGCGCCAGCAGCTTGACAGGGGAGGCCTACCCGGCTTTCTTT
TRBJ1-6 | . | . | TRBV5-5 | CASSNGNGGALHF | TGTGCCAGCAGCAATGGGAATGGGGGGGCCCTCCACTTT
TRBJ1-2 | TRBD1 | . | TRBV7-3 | CASSPDRGGYGYTF | TGTGCCAGCAGCCCCGACAGGGGTGGCTATGGCTACACCTTC
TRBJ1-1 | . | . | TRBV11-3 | CASSLARGNLNTEAFF | TGTGCCAGCAGCTTAGCGAGGGGAAACCTGAACACTGAAGCTTTCTTT
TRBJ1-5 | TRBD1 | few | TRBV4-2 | CASSQGSDRDGQPQHF | TGTGCCAGCAGCCAAGGCTCGGACAGGGATGGTCAGCCCCAGCATTTT
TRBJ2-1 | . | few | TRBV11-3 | CASSPSTFWDEQFF | TGTGCCAGCAGCCCCTCCACTTTTTGGGATGAGCAGTTCTTC
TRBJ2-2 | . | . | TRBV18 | CASSPPRSSGTGELFF | TGTGCCAGCTCACCACCAAGGTCCTCCGGCACCGGGGAGCTGTTTTTT
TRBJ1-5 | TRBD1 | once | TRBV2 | CASSYQGVNQPQHF | TGTGCCAGCAGTTATCAGGGGGTCAATCAGCCCCAGCATTTT
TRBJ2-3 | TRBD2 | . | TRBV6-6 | CASSPSGAGGSPDTQYF | TGTGCCAGCAGTCCTTCGGGGGCGGGAGGGAGTCCGGATACGCAGTATTTT
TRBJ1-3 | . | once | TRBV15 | CATSRDIAGNTIYF | TGTGCCACCAGCAGGGACATAGCTGGAAACACCATATATTTT
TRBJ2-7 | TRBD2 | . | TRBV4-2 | CASSQIAGEGYEQYF | TGTGCCAGCAGCCAAATAGCGGGAGAGGGCTACGAGCAGTACTTC
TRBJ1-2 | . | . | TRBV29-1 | CSVEVPAGAGNYGYTF | TGCAGCGTTGAAGTACCGGCGGGGGCCGGTAACTATGGCTACACCTTC
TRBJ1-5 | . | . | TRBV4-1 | CASSQTPGHSDQPQHF | TGCGCCAGCAGCCAAACCCCCGGACATTCTGATCAGCCCCAGCATTTT
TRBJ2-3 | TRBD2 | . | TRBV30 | CAWRPARAGGTDTQYF | TGTGCCTGGAGGCCCGCCCGAGCGGGAGGAACAGATACGCAGTATTTT
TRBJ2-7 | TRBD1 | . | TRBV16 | CASSGDRTPYEQYF | TGTGCCAGCAGCGGGGACAGAACACCTTACGAGCAGTACTTC
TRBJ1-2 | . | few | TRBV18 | CASSPPTDHFYGYTF | TGTGCCAGCTCACCACCAACCGACCACTTCTATGGCTACACCTTC
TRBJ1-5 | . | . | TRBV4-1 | CASSQGTDLSNQPQHF | TGCGCCAGCAGCCAAGGTACAGATTTGAGCAATCAGCCCCAGCATTTT
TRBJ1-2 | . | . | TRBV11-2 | CASSFPRGGMDGYTF | TGTGCCAGCAGCTTCCCCCGGGGAGGGATGGATGGCTACACCTTC
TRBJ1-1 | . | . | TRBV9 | CASSVEQGNTEAFF | TGTGCCAGCAGCGTAGAACAGGGGAACACTGAAGCTTTCTTT
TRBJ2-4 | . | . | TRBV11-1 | CASSPMIEGIQYF | TGTGCCAGCAGCCCAATGATTGAAGGCATTCAGTACTTC
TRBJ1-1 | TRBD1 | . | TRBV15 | CATSRNRQGLVLF | TGTGCCACCAGCAGAAACCGACAGGGGTTAGTCCTCTTT
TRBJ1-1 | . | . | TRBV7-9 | CASSFQGVNTEAFF | TGTGCCAGCAGCTTTCAGGGTGTGAACACTGAAGCTTTCTTT
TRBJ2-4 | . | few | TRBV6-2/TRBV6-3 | CASSWGSTSAKNIQYF | TGTGCCAGCAGTTGGGGGAGCACCTCGGCCAAAAACATTCAGTACTTC
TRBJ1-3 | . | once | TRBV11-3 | CASSPTGGYSGNTIYF | TGTGCCAGCAGCCCCACCGGGGGGTACTCTGGAAACACCATATATTTT
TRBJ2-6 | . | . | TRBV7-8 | CASSSTRGANVLTF | TGTGCCAGCAGCTCTACGAGAGGGGCCAACGTCCTGACTTTC